The clone carrying this T cell receptor (beta chain) has a handful of counts. The CDR3 runs 13 residues. Trimming stripped 4 bases from V and 8 bases from J, with 14 bases between. In germline, CDR1 is MDHEN, CDR2 SYDVKM. The method was immunoSEQ multiplex PCR; TCRdb's version includes in-frame clones alone and lacks a portion of them. The data contain about 2.4 million clones, approximately 93% of them singletons. This entry is derived from a study of shared clonotypes between healthy human individuals. V usage is TRBV28 and J usage is TRBJ1-2, with a possible D match to TRBD1 (6 bases). This clonotype was obtained from a man between 18 and 29 years old in good health. Some clones in this sample may be carry-over from other donors' samples. Sequences were obtained from naive CD4+ T cells from PBMCs. Subset noted: CD45RA+ positively selected. The CDR3 DNA is TGTGCCAGCAGTTACCCCAGGGGAGACGGCTACACCTTC. Translated: CASSYPRGDGYTF.